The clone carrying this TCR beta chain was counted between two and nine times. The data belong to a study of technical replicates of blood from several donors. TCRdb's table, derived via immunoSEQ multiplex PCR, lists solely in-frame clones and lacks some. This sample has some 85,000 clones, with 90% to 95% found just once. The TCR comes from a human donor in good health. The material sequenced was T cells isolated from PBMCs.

As DNA, the CDR3 is TGTGCCAGTACCCCTCTGCAGGGTGCGGGCTACACCTTC. Amino acids: CASTPLQGAGYTF. The chain combines TRBV19 with TRBJ1-2; perhaps TRBD1 as D (5 bases). The CDR3 loop spans 13 amino acids. Germline V gene lookup returns CDR1 LNHDA and CDR2 SQIVND (reference sequence). Trimming stripped 7 bases from V and 8 bases from J, with 17 bases between.